This TCR beta chain emerged from a study of CD8 T cells in Susac syndrome. Random-hexamer reverse transcription was applied to about 0.45 to 1 ug RNA. Amplification of TCR beta CDR3 was carried out by immunoSEQ multiplex PCR, which covered 54 Vbeta and 13 Jbeta segments. TCRdb re-called the immunoSEQ multiplex PCR reads through MiXCR, storing one row per CDR3 protein. The table shows roughly 150,000 distinct CDR3 sequences, with 90% to 95% occurring only once. Study-level findings and limits: As the study acknowledged, the number of individuals who were part of its TCR sequencing and HLA analysis was relatively small.

The CD8+ and CD4+ T cells were negatively isolated, with the TEMRA cells enriched by FACS. Losses at the gene ends were 4 bases for V and 2 bases for J; bases not matched to a gene: 8. Germline CDR1 SGHRS, CDR2 YFSETQ. The CDR3 extends over 17 amino acids. To note about this clonotype: What it binds is not known.

What was sequenced was CD4+ T cells from PBMCs. This sequence originates from a human donor in good health. This chain links TRBV5-1 with TRBJ2-3; 12 bases are a match to TRBD2. CDR3 sequence reads: CASSPRTSGAPTDTQYF. The CDR3 DNA is TGCGCCAGCAGCCCTCGGACTAGCGGGGCTCCCACAGATACGCAGTATTTT.